The 7 T cell receptor beta chains below come from one sample, sequenced in a study of OX40 agonist ivuxolimab in advanced cancers. Sequencing used immunoSEQ multiplex PCR; TCRdb keeps in-frame clones, though not all of them. The repertoire has tens of thousands of clones, nearly 90% of them found once; the top ten carry approximately 1.3%. The source material was CD4+ or CD8+ T cells sorted from blood, sampled in a trial of the OX40 agonist ivuxolimab. The origin of the receptors is an adult with an advanced solid tumor such as melanoma, head and neck, liver or kidney cancer.

The chain joins TRBV9 to TRBJ2-7; TRBD2 matches 9 bases. The CDR3 contains 14 residues. CDR1 and CDR2 from the germline V gene are SGDLS and YYNGEE. J gave up 1 base and V 4 bases, and 3 bases lay outside the gene matches. CDR3 amino acids: CASSPSGGSYEQYF. In DNA, the CDR3 is TGTGCCAGCAGCCCAAGCGGGGGGTCCTACGAGCAGTACTTC.

This clone has a handful of counts. This rearrangement joins TRBV7-3 to TRBJ1-1, with 8 bases fitting TRBD1. The CDR3 totals 13 residues. The junction had 3 bases not matched to a gene; V was cut back by 5 bases and J by 4 bases. Germline values: CDR1 SGHTA, CDR2 FQGTGA. CDR3 loop: CASSQDRATEAFF. The CDR3 bases are TGTGCCAGCAGCCAGGACAGGGCCACTGAAGCTTTCTTT.

This clone was seen a single time. This sequence joins TRBV11-2 and TRBJ2-3; 10 bases are shared with TRBD2. The trim removed 5 bases at V and 1 base at J, leaving 15 bases unmatched. This CDR3 region has 19 residues. CDR1 SGHAT and CDR2 FQNNGV come from the germline V gene. The CDR3, as DNA: TGTGCCAGCAGCCGCGGCATCAGTTTCACTAGCGGGGGCACAGATACGCAGTATTTT. Amino acids: CASSRGISFTSGGTDTQYF. The variable domain in full, completed from reference TRBV11-2 and TRBJ2-3, reads EAGVAQSPRYKIIEKRQSVAFWCNPISGHATLYWYQQILGQGPKLLIQFQNNGVVDDSQLPKDRFSAERLKGVDSTLKIQPAKLEDSAVYLCASSRGISFTSGGTDTQYFGPGTRLTVL.

V and J are TRBV18 and TRBJ1-2, with a weak D call TRBD1 (5 bases). CDR3 size: 13 residues. The germline CDR1 and CDR2 sequences are KGHSH and LQKENI. V lost 4 bases and J 2 bases, leaving 8 bases between the germline ends. CDR3 sequence reads: CASSRGVNYGYTF. DNA of the CDR3: TGTGCCAGCTCACGGGGGGTGAACTATGGCTACACCTTC. The variable domain in full, with the rest retrieved from reference TRBV18 and TRBJ1-2, is NAGVMQNPRHLVRRRGQEARLRCSPMKGHSHVYWYRQLPEEGLKFMVYLQKENIIDESGMPKERFSAEFPKEGPSILRIQQVVRGDSAAYFCASSRGVNYGYTFGSGTRLTVV.

This clone showed up just a few times. V gene TRBV6-5 combines with J gene TRBJ2-1; TRBD2 matches at 13 bases. J gave up 8 bases and V 5 bases, and 3 bases lay outside the gene matches. There are 14 residues in the CDR3. Germline CDR1 is MNHEY and CDR2 is SVGAGI. CDR3 region: CASSRLAGGYEQFF. DNA for the CDR3: TGTGCCAGCAGTCGACTAGCGGGAGGCTATGAGCAGTTCTTC.

CDR3 protein: CASSPGGGYEQYF. CDR3 nucleotides: TGCGCCAGCAGCCCCGGTGGGGGCTACGAGCAGTACTTC. The chain carries TRBV5-1 and TRBJ2-7; either TRBD1 or TRBD2 may supply D (5 bases each). The CDR3 is 13 amino acids. The germline gives CDR1 SGHRS, CDR2 YFSETQ. Deletions cut 4 bases from V and 3 bases from J, with 11 bases between.

The chain recombines TRBV7-2 with TRBJ2-2; tentative D call: TRBD2 (5 bases). CDR1 SGHTA and CDR2 FQGNSA come from the germline V gene. Trimming took off 6 bases at V and 0 bases at J, with 8 bases between the two ends. The CDR3 is made up of 14 amino acids. This CDR3 reads CASSRGSNTGELFF. CDR3 coding DNA: TGTGCCAGCAGTCGCGGGTCGAACACCGGGGAGCTGTTTTTT.